A single sample gave rise to the 7 T cell receptor beta chains below, sequenced in a study of blood T cells in healthy people across ages. A second PCR of about 7 to 12 cycles used a sample-barcoded 5' primer and a J-beta primer mix. In TCRdb, the 5' RACE reads were re-called with MiXCR into one record per CDR3 protein. The table includes roughly 1.7 million distinct CDR3 sequences, around 35% detected once. The sample taken for sequencing was blood. The receptors derive from a woman aged 25-40 years in good health.

The table lists this clonotype with a few counts. Written as DNA, the CDR3 is TGTGCCAGCATCCAGGGGAATGAAAAACTGTTTTTT. Protein: CASIQGNEKLFF. This rearrangement joins TRBV2 to TRBJ1-4; D might be TRBD1 (6 bases). Between the trimmed V and J ends, which lost 7 bases and 5 bases, there was a span of 8 bases. Per the germline V gene, CDR1 is SNHLY and CDR2 is FYNNEI. CDR3 length equals 12 residues.

A word on this clonotype: This may come from a read error, since a much larger clone is one base off. The V call is TRBV20-1, the J call TRBJ2-1, with 7 bases fitting TRBD2. The CDR3 is 15 residues long. CDR1 is DFQATT and CDR2 is SNEGSKA in the germline V gene (reference sequence). CDR3 residues: CRASFWREKCSEQFF. DNA of the CDR3: TGCAGGGCTAGTTTTTGGCGGGAGAAATGTAGTGAGCAGTTCTTC.

With respect to this clonotype: It may be a read error: a sequence one base away is much more abundant. V and J are TRBV4-1 and TRBJ2-7, with D perhaps given as TRBD1 or TRBD2 (7 bases each). The assigned J gene may be wrong: the sequence end matches TRBJ2-5 better. This CDR3 has 15 residues. Germline V gene sequence: CDR1 MGHRA, CDR2 YSYEKL. DNA of the CDR3: TGCGCCAGCAGCCAACCAGGGGGAGGGCAAGGGACCCAGTACTTC. Translation: CASSQPGGGQGTQYF.

In its sample, this clonotype was seen a few times. The chain links TRBV6-5 to TRBJ1-1, with a weak D call TRBD1 (5 bases). The CDR3 covers 13 residues. Trimming cost V 6 bases and J 3 bases, with 11 bases left between them. The germline gives CDR1 MNHEY, CDR2 SVGAGI. CDR3 sequence: CASRIGGDTEAFF. CDR3 coding DNA: TGTGCCAGCAGAATCGGGGGTGACACTGAAGCTTTCTTT.

This clonotype was observed many times. This chain connects TRBV4-1 to TRBJ2-1; D gene uncertain. CDR3 length: 12 residues. V lost 1 base, J lost 10 bases, and 8 bases lay in between. CDR1 is MGHRA, CDR2 YSYEKL, per germline. The CDR3 nucleotides read TGCGCCAGCAGCCAAGTGTTCGGGGAGCAGTTCTTC. Translation gives CASSQVFGEQFF.

Only a few counts were recorded for this clonotype. The V and J genes are TRBV4-1 and TRBJ1-2; a weak D match, TRBD1 (5 bases). The germline V gene has CDR1 MGHRA and CDR2 YSYEKL. The CDR3 runs to 16 residues. V was cut by 1 base and J by 7 bases, with 19 bases left in between. CDR3 region: CASSQAVPRRGVGYTF. The DNA of the CDR3 is TGCGCCAGCAGCCAAGCAGTACCTCGGAGGGGAGTTGGCTACACCTTC.

This chain connects TRBV11-2 to TRBJ2-7, with D tentatively TRBD1 or TRBD2 (6 bases each). Germline V CDR1 and CDR2: SGHAT, FQNNGV. V was clipped by 0 bases and J by 5 bases, with 14 bases between them. This CDR3 region has 15 residues. This CDR3 reads CASSLDAQRGDEQYF. The CDR3 DNA sequence: TGTGCCAGCAGCTTAGACGCCCAGAGGGGGGACGAGCAGTACTTC.